This T cell receptor beta chain emerged from a study of cytomegalovirus exposure and HLA in healthy donors. The CDR3 loop spans 15 amino acids. Germline CDR1 reads SGHTA; CDR2 reads FQGNSA. V shed 1 base and J shed 1 base, with 10 bases lying between them. PCR amplification relied on 60 Vbeta primers (plus 13 Jbeta primers). Assay: immunoSEQ multiplex PCR; the TCRdb copy retains only in-frame clones and omits some. The sample includes 120,000 or so clones, more than 60% of them seen just once. The rearrangement uses TRBV7-2 and TRBJ1-1; D is uncertain. This sequence was found in a woman between 50 and 59 years old in good health and CMV-seropositive. The sequenced material came from PBMCs. CDR3 nucleotide sequence: TGTGCCAGCAGCTTAGGGAGCCCGAGGAACACTGAAGCTTTCTTT. Its translation: CASSLGSPRNTEAFF.